Listed below are T cell receptor beta chains from one sample, sequenced in a study of post-analysis software for immune sequencing data. TCRdb re-called the PCR reads through MiXCR, storing one row per CDR3 protein. The sample shows hundreds of thousands of distinct CDR3 sequences, approximately 30% of them seen only once. The specimen was blood. The receptors originated from a girl aged 5 to 17 with multiple sclerosis. The CDR3 runs from the conserved cysteine through the conserved F or W. Rows give clone size only sometimes, using once, few, many, or a class for an expanded clone.

abundance: .; v_gene: TRBV7-2; j_gene: TRBJ2-1; CDR3aa: CASSPWGASEQFF
abundance: .; v_gene: TRBV6-5; j_gene: TRBJ2-7; CDR3aa: CASSYSRLAEGEQYF
abundance: .; v_gene: TRBV28; j_gene: TRBJ2-7; CDR3aa: CASSFIGTSGYEQYF
abundance: .; v_gene: TRBV28; j_gene: TRBJ2-5; CDR3aa: CASSLTSGDQETQYF
abundance: .; v_gene: TRBV29-1; j_gene: TRBJ1-2; CDR3aa: CSVTRTNYGYTF
abundance: few; v_gene: TRBV20-1; j_gene: TRBJ2-1; CDR3aa: CSARDRGGLWQFF
abundance: .; v_gene: TRBV6-1; j_gene: TRBJ2-1; CDR3aa: CASSTSGSWAEQFF
abundance: few; v_gene: TRBV14; j_gene: TRBJ1-2; CDR3aa: CASSQDWRVRYGYTF
abundance: few; v_gene: TRBV2; j_gene: TRBJ2-1; CDR3aa: CAADGLVLRNEQFF
abundance: .; v_gene: TRBV29-1; j_gene: TRBJ2-6; CDR3aa: CSVEANVLTF
abundance: .; v_gene: TRBV20-1; j_gene: TRBJ1-2; CDR3aa: CSPSQGAAGYTF
abundance: few; v_gene: TRBV12-3/TRBV12-4; j_gene: TRBJ1-5; CDR3aa: CASSLRQGVQPQHF
abundance: .; v_gene: TRBV2; j_gene: TRBJ2-1; CDR3aa: CAGNAGGYNEQFF
abundance: .; v_gene: TRBV19; j_gene: TRBJ1-2; CDR3aa: CASSIAPGQGRRYTF
abundance: few; v_gene: TRBV29-1; j_gene: TRBJ2-1; CDR3aa: CSVEGGRGSSYNEQFF
abundance: .; v_gene: TRBV12-3/TRBV12-4; j_gene: TRBJ1-2; CDR3aa: CASSYGTDVFNYDYTF
abundance: .; v_gene: TRBV27; j_gene: TRBJ2-3; CDR3aa: CASSLHYGTDTQYF
abundance: .; v_gene: TRBV20-1; j_gene: TRBJ2-3; CDR3aa: CSANRVVTDTQYF
abundance: .; v_gene: TRBV5-1; j_gene: TRBJ2-5; CDR3aa: CASRVPERAWQETQYF
abundance: few; v_gene: TRBV4-1; j_gene: TRBJ2-7; CDR3aa: CASSHTGQNQYF
abundance: few; v_gene: TRBV9; j_gene: TRBJ2-7; CDR3aa: CASSVEGTANYEQYF